The rows below give T cell receptor beta chains drawn from one sample of a study of metastatic and nonmetastatic thyroid tumors. TCRdb re-called clones via MiXCR from the PCR reads. The table includes about 27,000 clones, 15% detected once. Sequenced: blood. These receptors were taken from a male donor with papillary thyroid cancer or a benign thyroid nodule (not recorded which). Some clones in this sample may be carry-over from other donors' samples. Both conserved end residues are part of each CDR3. A D gene is named only where the DNA matches it firmly. Each size is once, few, many or a size class.

j_gene: TRBJ2-1
abundance: many
d_gene: -
v_gene: TRBV3-1
CDR3nt: TGTGCCAGCAGCCAAACCAATGAGCAGTTCTTC
CDR3aa: CASSQTNEQFF

j_gene: TRBJ2-6
abundance: many
d_gene: -
v_gene: TRBV2
CDR3nt: TGTGCCAGCAGATTCAGGGACGGAACTATCTCTGGGGCCAACGTCCTGACTTTC
CDR3aa: CASRFRDGTISGANVLTF

j_gene: TRBJ2-5
abundance: many
d_gene: TRBD2
v_gene: TRBV11-2
CDR3nt: TGTGCCAGCAGCCCTATCGACCCCCGGCTAGCGGGAAGGGAGACCCAGTACTTC
CDR3aa: CASSPIDPRLAGRETQYF

j_gene: TRBJ2-5
abundance: many
d_gene: -
v_gene: TRBV4-1
CDR3nt: TGCGCCAGCAGCCAAGTAGGGCAGAACCAAGAGACCCAGTACTTC
CDR3aa: CASSQVGQNQETQYF

j_gene: TRBJ2-1
abundance: many
d_gene: TRBD2
v_gene: TRBV7-2
CDR3nt: TGTGCCAGCAGGCTCGGGACTAGTGTCTACAATGAGCAGTTCTTC
CDR3aa: CASRLGTSVYNEQFF

j_gene: TRBJ2-5
abundance: many
d_gene: TRBD2
v_gene: TRBV5-1
CDR3nt: TGCGCCAGCAGCTGGGGGAGGGGCCAAGAGACCCAGTACTTC
CDR3aa: CASSWGRGQETQYF

j_gene: TRBJ2-1
abundance: many
d_gene: -
v_gene: TRBV2
CDR3nt: TGTGCCAGGACGGGGAAAACTAGATCCTCCCCCAATGAGCAGTTCTTC
CDR3aa: CARTGKTRSSPNEQFF

j_gene: TRBJ1-2
abundance: medium-sized
d_gene: TRBD1
v_gene: TRBV6-1
CDR3nt: TGTGCCAGCAGTCCTGGACAGGGGACGAACGGCTACACCTTC
CDR3aa: CASSPGQGTNGYTF

j_gene: TRBJ2-3
abundance: many
d_gene: TRBD2
v_gene: TRBV4-1
CDR3nt: TGCGCCAGCAGCCAAGAAACTAGCGGGTCCGCAGATACGCAGTATTTT
CDR3aa: CASSQETSGSADTQYF

j_gene: TRBJ1-5
abundance: many
d_gene: -
v_gene: TRBV6-1
CDR3nt: TGTGCCAGCAGTTCCCCCGGACAGTTAGATCAGCCCCAGCATTTT
CDR3aa: CASSSPGQLDQPQHF

j_gene: TRBJ2-1
abundance: medium-sized
d_gene: TRBD2
v_gene: TRBV6-5
CDR3nt: TGTGCCAGCAGTCAAATTGGGACTAGCGGGGGAAGCTCCTACAATGAGCAGTTCTTC
CDR3aa: CASSQIGTSGGSSYNEQFF

j_gene: TRBJ2-1
abundance: many
d_gene: -
v_gene: TRBV18
CDR3nt: TGTGCCAGCTCACCACCTGCCTACAATGAGCAGTTCTTC
CDR3aa: CASSPPAYNEQFF

j_gene: TRBJ1-2
abundance: many
d_gene: -
v_gene: TRBV6-1
CDR3nt: TGTGCCAGCAGGGAACAGGGTCGGGGCTACACCTTC
CDR3aa: CASREQGRGYTF

j_gene: TRBJ2-3
abundance: many
d_gene: TRBD2
v_gene: TRBV9
CDR3nt: TGTGCCAGCAGCGCCCTGACTAGCGGGAGGTATACGCAGTATTTT
CDR3aa: CASSALTSGRYTQYF